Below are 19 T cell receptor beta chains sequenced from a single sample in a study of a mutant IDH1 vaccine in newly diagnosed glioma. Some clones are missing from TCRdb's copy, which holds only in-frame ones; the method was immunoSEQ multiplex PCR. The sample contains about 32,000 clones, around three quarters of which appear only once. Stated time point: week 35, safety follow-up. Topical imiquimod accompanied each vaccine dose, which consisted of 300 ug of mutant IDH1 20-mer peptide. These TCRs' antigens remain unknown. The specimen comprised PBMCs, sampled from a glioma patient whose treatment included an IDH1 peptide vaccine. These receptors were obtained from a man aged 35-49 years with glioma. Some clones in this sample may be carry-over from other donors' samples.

CDR3 protein: CASSEGGGGFYEQYF. Written as DNA, the CDR3 is TGTGCCAGCAGTGAAGGGGGCGGGGGCTTTTACGAGCAGTACTTC. The chain recombines TRBV6-1 with TRBJ2-5; maybe TRBD2 (7 bases). The DNA end favors TRBJ2-7, so the J call may be wrong. The CDR3 loop spans 15 amino acids. Germline CDR1 and CDR2: MNHNS and SASEGT.

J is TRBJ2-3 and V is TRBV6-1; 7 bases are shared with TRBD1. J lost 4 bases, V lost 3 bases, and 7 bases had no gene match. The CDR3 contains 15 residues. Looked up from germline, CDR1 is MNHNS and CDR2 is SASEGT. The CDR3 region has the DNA TGTGCCAGCAGTGATTTCGGGCAGGGGGCAGATACGCAGTATTTT. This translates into CASSDFGQGADTQYF.

The CDR3 DNA follows: TGTGCCAGCAGCTCGGACAGGGGTGGCTATGGCTACACCTTC. Translating gives CASSSDRGGYGYTF. This chain uses TRBV7-2 with TRBJ1-2; 9 nucleotides line up with TRBD1. The CDR3 covers 14 residues. The V and J ends lost 4 bases and 4 bases, in that order; junction bases with no gene match: 4. Germline V gene sequence: CDR1 SGHTA, CDR2 FQGNSA.

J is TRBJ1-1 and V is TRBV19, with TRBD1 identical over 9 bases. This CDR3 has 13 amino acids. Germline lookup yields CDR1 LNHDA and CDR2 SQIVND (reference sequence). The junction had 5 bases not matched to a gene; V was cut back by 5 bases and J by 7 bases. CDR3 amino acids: CASSRRTGVEAFF. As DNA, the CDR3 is TGTGCCAGTAGTCGCCGGACAGGGGTTGAAGCTTTCTTT.

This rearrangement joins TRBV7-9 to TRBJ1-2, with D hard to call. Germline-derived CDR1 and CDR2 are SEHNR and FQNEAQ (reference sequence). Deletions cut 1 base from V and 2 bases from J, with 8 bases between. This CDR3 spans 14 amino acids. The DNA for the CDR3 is TGTGCCAGCAGCTTAGTGGGCGGAAACTATGGCTACACCTTC. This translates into CASSLVGGNYGYTF.

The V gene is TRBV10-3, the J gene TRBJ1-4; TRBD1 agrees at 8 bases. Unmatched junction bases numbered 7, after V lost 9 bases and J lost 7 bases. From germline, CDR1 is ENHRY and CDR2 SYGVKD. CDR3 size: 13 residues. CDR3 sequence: CAIGQGSSEKLFF. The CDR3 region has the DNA TGTGCCATTGGACAGGGCAGTAGTGAAAAACTGTTTTTT.

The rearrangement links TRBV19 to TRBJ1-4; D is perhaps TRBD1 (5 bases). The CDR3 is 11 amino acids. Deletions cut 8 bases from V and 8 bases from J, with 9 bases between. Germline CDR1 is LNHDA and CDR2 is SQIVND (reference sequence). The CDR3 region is CASGQGEKLFF. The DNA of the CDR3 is TGTGCCAGTGGACAAGGGGAAAAACTGTTTTTT.

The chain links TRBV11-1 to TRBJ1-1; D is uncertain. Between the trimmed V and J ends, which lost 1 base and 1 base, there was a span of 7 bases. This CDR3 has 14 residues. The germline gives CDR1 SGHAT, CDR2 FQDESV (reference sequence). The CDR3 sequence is CASSLVGENTEAFF. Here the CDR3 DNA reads TGTGCCAGCAGCTTAGTGGGCGAGAACACTGAAGCTTTCTTT. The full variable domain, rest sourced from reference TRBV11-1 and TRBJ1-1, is EAEVAQSPRYKITEKSQAVAFWCDPISGHATLYWYRQILGQGPELLVQFQDESVVDDSQLPKDRFSAERLKGVDSTLKIQPAELGDSAMYLCASSLVGENTEAFFGQGTRLTVV.

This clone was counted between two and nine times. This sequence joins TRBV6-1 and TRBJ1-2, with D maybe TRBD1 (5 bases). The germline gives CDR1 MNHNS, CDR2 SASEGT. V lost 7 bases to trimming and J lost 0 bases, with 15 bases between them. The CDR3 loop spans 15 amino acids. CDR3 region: CASIGRQGSNYGYTF. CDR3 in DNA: TGTGCCAGCATCGGAAGGCAGGGATCTAACTATGGCTACACCTTC.

The CDR3 spells CAWSAGQGNTEAFF. The DNA for the CDR3 is TGTGCCTGGAGTGCCGGACAGGGGAACACTGAAGCTTTCTTT. The genes are TRBV30 and TRBJ1-1, with 8 bases lining up with TRBD1. The germline gives CDR1 GTSNPN, CDR2 SVGIG (reference sequence). V lost 1 base, J lost 1 base, and 2 bases stayed unmatched. There are 14 residues in the CDR3.

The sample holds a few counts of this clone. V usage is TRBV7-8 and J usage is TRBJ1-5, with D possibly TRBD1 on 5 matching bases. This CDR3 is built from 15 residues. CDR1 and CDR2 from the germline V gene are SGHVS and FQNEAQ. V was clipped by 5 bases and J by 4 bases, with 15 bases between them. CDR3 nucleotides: TGTGCCAGCAGCCTTGCCCTCGGGGCTAATCAGCCCCAGCATTTT. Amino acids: CASSLALGANQPQHF.

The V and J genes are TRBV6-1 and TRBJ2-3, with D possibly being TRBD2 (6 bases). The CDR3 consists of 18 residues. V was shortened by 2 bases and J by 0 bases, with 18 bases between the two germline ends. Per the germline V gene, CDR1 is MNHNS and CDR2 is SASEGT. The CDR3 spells CASSEPALGAGSTDTQYF. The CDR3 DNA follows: TGTGCCAGCAGTGAACCGGCCTTAGGGGCGGGAAGCACAGATACGCAGTATTTT.

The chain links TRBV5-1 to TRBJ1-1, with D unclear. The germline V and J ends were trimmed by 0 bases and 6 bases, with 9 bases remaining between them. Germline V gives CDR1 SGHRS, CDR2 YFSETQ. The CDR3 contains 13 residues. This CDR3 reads CASSLDVGAEAFF. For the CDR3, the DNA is TGCGCCAGCAGCTTGGATGTTGGGGCTGAAGCTTTCTTT.

CDR3 coding DNA: TGTGCCTGGAGGGGACAGTCTAATCAGCCCCAGCATTTT. Translating gives CAWRGQSNQPQHF. The chain recombines TRBV30 with TRBJ1-5, with TRBD1 identical over 7 bases. Losses at the gene ends were 3 bases for V and 4 bases for J; bases not matched to a gene: 3. There are 13 residues in the CDR3. In germline, CDR1 is GTSNPN, CDR2 SVGIG (reference sequence). Variable domain in full (rest from reference TRBV30 and TRBJ1-5): SQTIHQWPATLVQPVGSPLSLECTVEGTSNPNLYWYRQAAGRGLQLLFYSVGIGQISSEVPQNLSASRPQDRQFILSSKKLLLSDSGFYLCAWRGQSNQPQHFGDGTRLSIL.

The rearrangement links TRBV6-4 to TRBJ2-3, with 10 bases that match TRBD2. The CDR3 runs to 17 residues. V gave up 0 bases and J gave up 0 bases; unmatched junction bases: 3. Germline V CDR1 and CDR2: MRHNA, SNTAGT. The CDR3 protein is CASSDSSGGASTDTQYF. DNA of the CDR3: TGTGCCAGCAGTGACTCGAGCGGGGGGGCTAGCACAGATACGCAGTATTTT.

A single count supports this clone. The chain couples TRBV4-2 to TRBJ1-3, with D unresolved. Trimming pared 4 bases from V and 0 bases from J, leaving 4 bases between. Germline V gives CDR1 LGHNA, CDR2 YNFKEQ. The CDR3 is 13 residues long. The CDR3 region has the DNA TGTGCCAGCAGCCCGAACTCTGGAAACACCATATATTTT. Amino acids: CASSPNSGNTIYF.

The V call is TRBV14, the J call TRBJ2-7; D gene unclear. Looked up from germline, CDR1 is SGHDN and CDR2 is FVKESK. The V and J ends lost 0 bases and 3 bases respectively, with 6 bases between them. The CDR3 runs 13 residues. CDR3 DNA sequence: TGTGCCAGCAGCCAAGACTACAGCTACGAGCAGTACTTC. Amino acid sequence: CASSQDYSYEQYF. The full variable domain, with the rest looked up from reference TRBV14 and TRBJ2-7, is EAGVTQFPSHSVIEKGQTVTLRCDPISGHDNLYWYRRVMGKEIKFLLHFVKESKQDESGMPNNRFLAERTGGTYSTLKVQPAELEDSGVYFCASSQDYSYEQYFGPGTRLTVT.

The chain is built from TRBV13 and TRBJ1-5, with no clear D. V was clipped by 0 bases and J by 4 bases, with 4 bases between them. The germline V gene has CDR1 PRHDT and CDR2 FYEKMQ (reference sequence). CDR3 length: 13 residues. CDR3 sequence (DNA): TGTGCCAGCAGCTTAGGGGAAAATCAGCCCCAGCATTTT. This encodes CASSLGENQPQHF.

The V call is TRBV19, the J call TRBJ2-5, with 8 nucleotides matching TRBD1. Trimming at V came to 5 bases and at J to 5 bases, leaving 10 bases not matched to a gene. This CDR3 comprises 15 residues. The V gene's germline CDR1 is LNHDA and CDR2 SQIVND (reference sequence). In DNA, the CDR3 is TGTGCCAGTAGTGGGACAGGAGGAATGCGGGAGACCCAGTACTTC. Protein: CASSGTGGMRETQYF.